A selection of T cell receptor beta chains follows, all from one sample in a study of blood T cell repertoires in COVID-19. Sequencing used immunoSEQ multiplex PCR; TCRdb keeps in-frame clones, though not all of them. The table includes approximately 210,000 clones, about 90% detected once. Sequences were obtained from peripheral blood. These receptors all come from a man between 18 and 29 years old with active or convalescent COVID-19. Both conserved end residues are part of each CDR3. A D gene is named only where the DNA matches it firmly. The size entry is marked missing in some rows and otherwise reads once, few, many or a size class.

length	V	D	J	size	DNA	CDR3
16	TRBV30	NA	TRBJ1-5	NA	TGTGCCTGGAGTGTTCAGTTGGCAGGTCGCAATCAGCCCCAGCATTTT	CAWSVQLAGRNQPQHF
15	TRBV6-6	NA	TRBJ2-3	NA	TGTGCCAGCAGTTATGGAACAGGGATTGCAGATACGCAGTATTTT	CASSYGTGIADTQYF
13	TRBV27	TRBD1	TRBJ2-3	NA	TGTGCCAGCAGCCGACAGGGGGCTGATACGCAGTATTTT	CASSRQGADTQYF
13	TRBV24-1	NA	TRBJ1-2	once	TGTGCCACCAGCTCGGGACTAGAGGATGGCTACACCTTC	CATSSGLEDGYTF
15	TRBV3-1/TRBV3-2	NA	TRBJ1-6	NA	TGTGCCAGCAGCCAAGTCAGAGGTCCAACGGCACCCCTCCACTTT	CASSQVRGPTAPLHF
14	TRBV18	TRBD1	TRBJ2-3	NA	TGTGCCAGCTACGGACAGGGTAACACAGATACGCAGTATTTT	CASYGQGNTDTQYF
15	TRBV7-2	NA	TRBJ2-7	once	TGTGCCAGCAGTCTAGGGGGAGCTAGCGGCTACGAGCAGTACTTC	CASSLGGASGYEQYF
16	TRBV19	NA	TRBJ2-4	NA	TGTGCCAGTAGTGGGACTGCCTCACTAGCCAAAAACATTCAGTACTTC	CASSGTASLAKNIQYF
15	TRBV6-2/TRBV6-3	TRBD2	TRBJ2-7	NA	TGTGCCAGCAGTTACTCAGCGGGGGGAAGCCAGGAGCAGTACTTC	CASSYSAGGSQEQYF
12	TRBV6-5	NA	TRBJ2-6	NA	TGTGCCAGTAACGGACTTTTCAACGTCCTGACTTTC	CASNGLFNVLTF
15	TRBV27	TRBD1	TRBJ1-6	NA	TGTGCCAGCAGGCTAGACAGGGCAAATAATTCACCCCTCCACTTT	CASRLDRANNSPLHF
15	TRBV13	NA	TRBJ1-1	NA	TGTGCCAGCAAAGGCCCCACAGGGTACAACACTGAAGCTTTCTTT	CASKGPTGYNTEAFF
15	TRBV6-2/TRBV6-3	NA	TRBJ2-5	NA	TGTGCCAGCAGTTACCAAACTTCGTACCAAGAGACCCAGTACTTC	CASSYQTSYQETQYF
16	TRBV3-1/TRBV3-2	NA	TRBJ2-5	once	TGTGCCAGCAGCCCCGGTGGTGGGAGCTGGCAAGAGACCCAGTACTTC	CASSPGGGSWQETQYF
14	TRBV20-1	TRBD2	TRBJ2-7	NA	TGCAGTGCTAGTCAGCCTAGCGGGATCTACGAGCAGTACTTC	CSASQPSGIYEQYF